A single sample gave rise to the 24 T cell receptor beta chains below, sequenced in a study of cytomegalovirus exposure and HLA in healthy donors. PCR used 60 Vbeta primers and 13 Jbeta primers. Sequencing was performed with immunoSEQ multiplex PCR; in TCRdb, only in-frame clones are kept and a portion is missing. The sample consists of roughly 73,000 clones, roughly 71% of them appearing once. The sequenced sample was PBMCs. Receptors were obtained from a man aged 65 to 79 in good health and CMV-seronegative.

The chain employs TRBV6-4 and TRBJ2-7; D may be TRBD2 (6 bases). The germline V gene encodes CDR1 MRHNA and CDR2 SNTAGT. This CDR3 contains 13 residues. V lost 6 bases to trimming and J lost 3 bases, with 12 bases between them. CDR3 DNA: TGTGCCAGCAGCGCAGAGGGAGGCTACGAGCAGTACTTC. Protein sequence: CASSAEGGYEQYF.

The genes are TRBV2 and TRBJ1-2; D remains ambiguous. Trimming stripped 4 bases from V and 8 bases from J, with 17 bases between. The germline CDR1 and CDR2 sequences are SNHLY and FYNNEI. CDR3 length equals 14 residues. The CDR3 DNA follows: TGTGCCAGCAGTGCTCAAGGAATCGGGGTCGGCTACACCTTC. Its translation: CASSAQGIGVGYTF.

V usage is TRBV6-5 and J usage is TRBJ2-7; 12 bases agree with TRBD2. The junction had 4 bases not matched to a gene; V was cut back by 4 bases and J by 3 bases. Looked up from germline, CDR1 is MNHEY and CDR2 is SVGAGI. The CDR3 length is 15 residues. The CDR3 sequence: CASSFPTSGSYEQYF. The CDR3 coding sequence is TGTGCCAGCAGTTTCCCGACTAGCGGGAGCTACGAGCAGTACTTC.

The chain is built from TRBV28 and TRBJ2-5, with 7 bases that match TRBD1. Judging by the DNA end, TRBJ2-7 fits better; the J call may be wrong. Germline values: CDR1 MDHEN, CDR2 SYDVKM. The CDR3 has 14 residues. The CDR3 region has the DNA TGTGCCAGCAGTTTGCCAGGGGGAGCCTACGAGCAGTACTTC. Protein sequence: CASSLPGGAYEQYF.

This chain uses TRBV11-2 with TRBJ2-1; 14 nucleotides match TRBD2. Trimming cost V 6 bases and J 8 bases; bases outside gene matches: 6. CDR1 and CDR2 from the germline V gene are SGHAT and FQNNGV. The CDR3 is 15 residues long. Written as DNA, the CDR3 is TGTGCCAGCAGTCCTCGACTAGCGGGAGGGCATGAGCAGTTCTTC. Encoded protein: CASSPRLAGGHEQFF.

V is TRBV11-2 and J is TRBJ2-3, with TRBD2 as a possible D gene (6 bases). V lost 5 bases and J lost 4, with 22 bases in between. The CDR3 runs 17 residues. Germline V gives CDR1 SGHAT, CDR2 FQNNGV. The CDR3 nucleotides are TGTGCCAGCAGCATCACACTAGCTTCCCCGGGAGCAGATACGCAGTATTTT. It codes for CASSITLASPGADTQYF.

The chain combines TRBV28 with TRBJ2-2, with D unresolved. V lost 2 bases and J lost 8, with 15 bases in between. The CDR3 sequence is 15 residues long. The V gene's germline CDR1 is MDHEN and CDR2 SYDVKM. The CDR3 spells CASSLGRRSKGELFF. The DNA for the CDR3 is TGTGCCAGCAGTTTAGGTCGCAGGTCGAAAGGGGAGCTGTTTTTT.

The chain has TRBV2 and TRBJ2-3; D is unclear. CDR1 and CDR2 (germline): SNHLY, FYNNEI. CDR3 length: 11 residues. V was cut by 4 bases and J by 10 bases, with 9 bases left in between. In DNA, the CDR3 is TGTGCCAGCAGTGCCCTCAGCGCGCAGTATTTT. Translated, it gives CASSALSAQYF. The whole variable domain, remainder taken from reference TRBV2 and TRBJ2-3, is EPEVTQTPSHQVTQMGQEVILRCVPISNHLYFYWYRQILGQKVEFLVSFYNNEISEKSEIFDDQFSVERPDGSNFTLKIRSTKLEDSAMYFCASSALSAQYFGPGTRLTVL.

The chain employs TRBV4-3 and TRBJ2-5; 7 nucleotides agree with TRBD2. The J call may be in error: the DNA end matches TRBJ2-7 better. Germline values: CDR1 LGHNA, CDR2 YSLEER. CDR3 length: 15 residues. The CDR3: CASSRIWAGVDEQYF. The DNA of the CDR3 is TGCGCCAGCAGCCGTATATGGGCGGGAGTAGACGAGCAGTACTTC.

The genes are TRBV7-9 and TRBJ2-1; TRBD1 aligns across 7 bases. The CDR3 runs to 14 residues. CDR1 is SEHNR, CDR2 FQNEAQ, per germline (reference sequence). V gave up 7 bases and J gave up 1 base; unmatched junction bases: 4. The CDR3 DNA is TGTGCCAGCACCCCCAGGGGGTCCTACAATGAGCAGTTCTTC. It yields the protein CASTPRGSYNEQFF.

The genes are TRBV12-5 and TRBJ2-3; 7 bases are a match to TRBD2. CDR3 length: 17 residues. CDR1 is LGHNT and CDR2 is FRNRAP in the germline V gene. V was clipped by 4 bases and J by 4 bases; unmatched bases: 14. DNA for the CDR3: TGTGCTAGTGGTTCGAACCACCTAGCGGCAAGGGCAGATACGCAGTATTTT. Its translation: CASGSNHLAARADTQYF.

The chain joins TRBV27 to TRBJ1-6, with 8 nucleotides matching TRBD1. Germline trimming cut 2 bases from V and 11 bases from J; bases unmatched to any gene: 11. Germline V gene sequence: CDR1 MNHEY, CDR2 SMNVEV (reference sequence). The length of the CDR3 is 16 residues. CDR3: CASSLVGTGLSAPLHF. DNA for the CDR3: TGTGCCAGCAGTTTAGTAGGGACAGGACTATCAGCACCCCTCCACTTT.

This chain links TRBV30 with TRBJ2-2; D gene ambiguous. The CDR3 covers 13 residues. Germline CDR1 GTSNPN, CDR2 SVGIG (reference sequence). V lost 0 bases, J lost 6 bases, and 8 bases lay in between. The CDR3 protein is CAWSVLEAGELFF. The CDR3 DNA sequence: TGTGCCTGGAGTGTTCTAGAGGCCGGGGAGCTGTTTTTT.

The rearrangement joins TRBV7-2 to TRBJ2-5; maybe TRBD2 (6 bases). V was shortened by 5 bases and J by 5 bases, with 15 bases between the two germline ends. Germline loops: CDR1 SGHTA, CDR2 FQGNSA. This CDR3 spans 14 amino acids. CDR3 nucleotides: TGTGCCAGCAGCCTCGGACCGGCGGGGGAGACCCAGTACTTC. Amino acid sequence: CASSLGPAGETQYF.

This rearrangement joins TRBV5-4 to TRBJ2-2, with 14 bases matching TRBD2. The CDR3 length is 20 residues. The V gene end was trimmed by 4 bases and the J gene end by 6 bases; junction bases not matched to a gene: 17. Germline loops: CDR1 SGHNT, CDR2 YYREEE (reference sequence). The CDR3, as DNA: TGTGCCAGCAGCCGAACAGGGACTAGCGGGAGCTGGGGGAGACCCGGGGAGCTGTTTTTT. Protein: CASSRTGTSGSWGRPGELFF. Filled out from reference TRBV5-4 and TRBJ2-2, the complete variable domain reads ETGVTQSPTHLIKTRGQQVTLRCSSQSGHNTVSWYQQALGQGPQFIFQYYREEENGRGNFPPRFSGLQFPNYSSELNVNALELDDSALYLCASSRTGTSGSWGRPGELFFGEGSRLTVL.

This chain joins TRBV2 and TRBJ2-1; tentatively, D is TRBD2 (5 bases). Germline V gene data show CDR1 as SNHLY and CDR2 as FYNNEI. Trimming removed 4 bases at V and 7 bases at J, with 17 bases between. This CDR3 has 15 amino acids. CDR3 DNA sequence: TGTGCCAGCAGTGCCCTAAGGGCCTCGGGGAATGAGCAGTTCTTC. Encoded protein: CASSALRASGNEQFF. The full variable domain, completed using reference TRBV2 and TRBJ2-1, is EPEVTQTPSHQVTQMGQEVILRCVPISNHLYFYWYRQILGQKVEFLVSFYNNEISEKSEIFDDQFSVERPDGSNFTLKIRSTKLEDSAMYFCASSALRASGNEQFFGPGTRLTVL.

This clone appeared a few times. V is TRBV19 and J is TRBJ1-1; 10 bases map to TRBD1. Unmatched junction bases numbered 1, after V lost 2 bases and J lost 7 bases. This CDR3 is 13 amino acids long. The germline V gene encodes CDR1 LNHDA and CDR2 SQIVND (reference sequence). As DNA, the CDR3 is TGTGCCAGTAGTATACGGACAGGGGGTGAAGCTTTCTTT. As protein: CASSIRTGGEAFF.

CDR3 loop: CASSPPTRDYGYTF. The CDR3 region has the DNA TGTGCCAGCAGCCCCCCCACGAGAGACTATGGCTACACCTTC. The chain carries TRBV28 and TRBJ1-2; D gene uncertain. The CDR3 runs to 14 residues. V lost 6 bases and J 3 bases, leaving 14 bases between the germline ends. The V gene's germline CDR1 is MDHEN and CDR2 SYDVKM.

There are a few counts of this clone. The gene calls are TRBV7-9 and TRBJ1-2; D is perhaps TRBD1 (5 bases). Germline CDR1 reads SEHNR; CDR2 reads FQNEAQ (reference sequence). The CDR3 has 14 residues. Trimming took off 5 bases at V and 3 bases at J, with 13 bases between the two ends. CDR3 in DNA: TGTGCCAGCAGCCCCCAGGGAGGGGACTATGGCTACACCTTC. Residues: CASSPQGGDYGYTF.

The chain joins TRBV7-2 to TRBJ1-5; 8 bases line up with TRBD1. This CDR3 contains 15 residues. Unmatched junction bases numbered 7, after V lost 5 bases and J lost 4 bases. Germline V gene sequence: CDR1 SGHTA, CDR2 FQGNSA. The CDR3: CASSGGTGVNQPQHF. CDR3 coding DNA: TGTGCCAGCAGCGGGGGGACAGGCGTTAATCAGCCCCAGCATTTT.

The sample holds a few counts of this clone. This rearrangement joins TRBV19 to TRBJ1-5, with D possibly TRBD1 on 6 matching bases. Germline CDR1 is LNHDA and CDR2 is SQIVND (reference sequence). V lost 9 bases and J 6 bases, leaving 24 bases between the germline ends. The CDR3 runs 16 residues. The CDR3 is CASSDEQGSGGQPQHF. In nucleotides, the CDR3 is TGTGCCAGCAGTGATGAACAGGGCTCAGGAGGTCAGCCCCAGCATTTT.

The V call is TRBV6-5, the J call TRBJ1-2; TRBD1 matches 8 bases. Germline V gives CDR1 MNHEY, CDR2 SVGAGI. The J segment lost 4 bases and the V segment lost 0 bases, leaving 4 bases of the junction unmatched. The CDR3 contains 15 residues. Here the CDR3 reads CASSYSTGAIYGYTF. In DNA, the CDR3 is TGTGCCAGCAGTTACTCGACAGGGGCAATCTATGGCTACACCTTC.

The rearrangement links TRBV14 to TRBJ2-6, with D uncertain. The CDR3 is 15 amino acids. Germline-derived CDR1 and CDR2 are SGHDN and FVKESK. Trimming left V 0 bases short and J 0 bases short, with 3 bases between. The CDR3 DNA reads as TGTGCCAGCAGCCAAGATCACTCTGGGGCCAACGTCCTGACTTTC. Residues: CASSQDHSGANVLTF.

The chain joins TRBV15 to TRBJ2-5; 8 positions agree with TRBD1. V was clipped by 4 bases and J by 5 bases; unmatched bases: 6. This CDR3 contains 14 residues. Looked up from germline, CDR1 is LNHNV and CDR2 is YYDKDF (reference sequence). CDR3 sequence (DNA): TGTGCCACCAGCATCCGGGACAGGTTGGAGACCCAGTACTTC. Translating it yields CATSIRDRLETQYF.